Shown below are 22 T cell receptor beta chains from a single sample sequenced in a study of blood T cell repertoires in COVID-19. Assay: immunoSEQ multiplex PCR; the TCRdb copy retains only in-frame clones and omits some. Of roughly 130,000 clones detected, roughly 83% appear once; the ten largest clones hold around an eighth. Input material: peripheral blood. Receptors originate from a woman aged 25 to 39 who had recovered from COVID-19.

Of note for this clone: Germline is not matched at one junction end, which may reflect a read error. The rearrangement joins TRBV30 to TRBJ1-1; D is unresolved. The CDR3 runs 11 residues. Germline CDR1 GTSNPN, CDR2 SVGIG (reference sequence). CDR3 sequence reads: CAWRERTGAFF. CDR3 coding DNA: TGTGCCTGGAGAGAGCGTACTGGAGCTTTCTTT.

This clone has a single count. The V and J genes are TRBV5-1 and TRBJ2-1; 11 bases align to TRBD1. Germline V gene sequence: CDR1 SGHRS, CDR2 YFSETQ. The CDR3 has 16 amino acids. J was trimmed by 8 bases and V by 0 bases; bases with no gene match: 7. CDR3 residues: CASSLVGTGGLYEQFF. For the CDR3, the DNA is TGCGCCAGCAGCTTGGTCGGGACAGGGGGTTTGTATGAGCAGTTCTTC.

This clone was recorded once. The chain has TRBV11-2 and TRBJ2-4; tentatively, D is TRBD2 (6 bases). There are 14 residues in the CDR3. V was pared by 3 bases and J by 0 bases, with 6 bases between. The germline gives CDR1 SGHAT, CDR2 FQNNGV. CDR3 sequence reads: CASSFSGAKNIQYF. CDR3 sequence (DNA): TGTGCCAGCAGCTTTAGCGGAGCCAAAAACATTCAGTACTTC.

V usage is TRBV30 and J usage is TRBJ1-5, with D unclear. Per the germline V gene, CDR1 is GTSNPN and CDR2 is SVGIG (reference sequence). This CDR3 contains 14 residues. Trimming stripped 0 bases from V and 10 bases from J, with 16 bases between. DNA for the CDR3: TGTGCCTGGAGTGTACGGCGGGGAACGGGCCCCCAGCATTTT. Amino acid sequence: CAWSVRRGTGPQHF.

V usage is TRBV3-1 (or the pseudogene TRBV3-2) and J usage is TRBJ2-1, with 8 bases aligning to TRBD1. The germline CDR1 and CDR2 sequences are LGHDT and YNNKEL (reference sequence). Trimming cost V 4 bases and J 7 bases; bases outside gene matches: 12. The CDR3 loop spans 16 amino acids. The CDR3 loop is CASSPRTGSSRNEQFF. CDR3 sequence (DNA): TGTGCCAGCAGCCCACGGACAGGGTCGAGTCGGAATGAGCAGTTCTTC.

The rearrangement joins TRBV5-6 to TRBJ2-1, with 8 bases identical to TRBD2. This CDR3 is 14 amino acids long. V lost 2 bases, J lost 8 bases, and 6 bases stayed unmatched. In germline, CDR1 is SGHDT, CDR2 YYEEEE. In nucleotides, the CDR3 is TGTGCCAGCAGCTTCGCCGGGACTAGTTATGAGCAGTTCTTC. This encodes CASSFAGTSYEQFF.

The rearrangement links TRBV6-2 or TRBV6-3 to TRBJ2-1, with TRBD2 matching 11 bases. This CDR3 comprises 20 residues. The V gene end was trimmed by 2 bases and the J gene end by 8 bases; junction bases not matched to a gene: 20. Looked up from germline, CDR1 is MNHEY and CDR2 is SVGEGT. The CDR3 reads CASSYPRLAGGLFWQHEQFF. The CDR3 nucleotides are TGTGCCAGCAGTTACCCGCGGCTAGCGGGAGGTTTATTTTGGCAACATGAGCAGTTCTTC.

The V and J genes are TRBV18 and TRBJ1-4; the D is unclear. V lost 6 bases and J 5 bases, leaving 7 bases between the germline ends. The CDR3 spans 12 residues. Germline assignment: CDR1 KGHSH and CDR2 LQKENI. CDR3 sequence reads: CASSHSNEKLFF. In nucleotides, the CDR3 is TGTGCCAGCTCTCACTCAAATGAAAAACTGTTTTTT. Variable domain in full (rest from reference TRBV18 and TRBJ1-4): NAGVMQNPRHLVRRRGQEARLRCSPMKGHSHVYWYRQLPEEGLKFMVYLQKENIIDESGMPKERFSAEFPKEGPSILRIQQVVRGDSAAYFCASSHSNEKLFFGSGTQLSVL.

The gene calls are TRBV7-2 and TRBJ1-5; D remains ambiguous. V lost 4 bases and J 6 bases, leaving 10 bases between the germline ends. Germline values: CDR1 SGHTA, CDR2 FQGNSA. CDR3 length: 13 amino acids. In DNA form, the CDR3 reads TGTGCCAGCAGCTACCCGGGAATTCAGCCCCAGCATTTT. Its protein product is CASSYPGIQPQHF. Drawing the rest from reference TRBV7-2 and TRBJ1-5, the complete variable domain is GAGVSQSPSNKVTEKGKDVELRCDPISGHTALYWYRQSLGQGLEFLIYFQGNSAPDKSGLPSDRFSAERTGGSVSTLTIQRTQQEDSAVYLCASSYPGIQPQHFGDGTRLSIL.

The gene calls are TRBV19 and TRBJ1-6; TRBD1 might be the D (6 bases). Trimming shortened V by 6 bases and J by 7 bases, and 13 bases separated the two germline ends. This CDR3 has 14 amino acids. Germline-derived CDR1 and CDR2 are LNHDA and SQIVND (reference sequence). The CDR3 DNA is TGTGCCAGTAGCCCGTCCAGGGGCAATTCACCCCTCCACTTT. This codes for CASSPSRGNSPLHF.

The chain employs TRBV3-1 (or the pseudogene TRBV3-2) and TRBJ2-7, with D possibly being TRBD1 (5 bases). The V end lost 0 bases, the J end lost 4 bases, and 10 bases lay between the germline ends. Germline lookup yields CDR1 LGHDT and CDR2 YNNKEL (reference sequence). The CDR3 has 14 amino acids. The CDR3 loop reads CASSQDGRGYEQYF. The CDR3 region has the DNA TGTGCCAGCAGCCAAGATGGTAGGGGTTACGAGCAGTACTTC.

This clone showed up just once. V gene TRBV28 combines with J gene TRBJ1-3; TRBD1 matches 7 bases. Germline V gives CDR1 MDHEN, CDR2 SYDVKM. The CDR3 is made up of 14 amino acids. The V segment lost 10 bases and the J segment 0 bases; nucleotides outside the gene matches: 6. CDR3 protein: CATLGTDSGNTIYF. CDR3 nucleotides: TGTGCCACCCTAGGGACAGACTCTGGAAACACCATATATTTT. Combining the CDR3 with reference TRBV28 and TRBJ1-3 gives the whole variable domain DVKVTQSSRYLVKRTGEKVFLECVQDMDHENMFWYRQDPGLGLRLIYFSYDVKMKEKGDIPEGYSVSREKKERFSLILESASTNQTSMYLCATLGTDSGNTIYFGEGSWLTVV.

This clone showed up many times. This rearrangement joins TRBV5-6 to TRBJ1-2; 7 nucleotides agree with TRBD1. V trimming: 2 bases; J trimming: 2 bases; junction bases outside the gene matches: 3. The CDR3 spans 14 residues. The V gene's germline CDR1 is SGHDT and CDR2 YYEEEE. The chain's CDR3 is CASSLRQGNYGYTF. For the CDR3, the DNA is TGTGCCAGCAGCTTACGACAGGGAAACTATGGCTACACCTTC.

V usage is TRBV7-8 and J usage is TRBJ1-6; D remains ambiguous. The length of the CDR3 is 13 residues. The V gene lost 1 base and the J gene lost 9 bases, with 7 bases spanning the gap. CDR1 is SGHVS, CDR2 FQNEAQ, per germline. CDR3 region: CASSLVEVSPLHF. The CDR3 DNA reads TGTGCCAGCAGCTTAGTTGAGGTTTCACCCCTCCACTTT.

CDR3 loop: CSVELAGQRTGELFF. The CDR3 coding sequence is TGCAGCGTTGAACTAGCGGGCCAGCGGACCGGGGAGCTGTTTTTT. The V gene is TRBV29-1, the J gene TRBJ2-2, with 8 positions matching TRBD2. Losses at the gene ends were 2 bases for V and 5 bases for J; bases not matched to a gene: 7. The CDR3 extends over 15 amino acids. The germline CDR1 and CDR2 sequences are SQVTM and ANQGSEA.

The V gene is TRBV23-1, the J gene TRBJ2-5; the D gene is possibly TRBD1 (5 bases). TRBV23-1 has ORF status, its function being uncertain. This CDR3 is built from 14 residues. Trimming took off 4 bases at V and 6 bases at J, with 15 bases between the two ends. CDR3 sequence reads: CASSPPSRVKTQYF. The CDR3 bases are TGCGCCAGCAGTCCCCCCAGCAGGGTCAAGACCCAGTACTTC.

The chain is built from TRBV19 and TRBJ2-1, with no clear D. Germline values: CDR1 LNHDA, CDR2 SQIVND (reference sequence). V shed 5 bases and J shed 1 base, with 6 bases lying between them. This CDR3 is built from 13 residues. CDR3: CASSVESYNEQFF. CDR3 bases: TGTGCCAGTAGTGTTGAGTCCTACAATGAGCAGTTCTTC.

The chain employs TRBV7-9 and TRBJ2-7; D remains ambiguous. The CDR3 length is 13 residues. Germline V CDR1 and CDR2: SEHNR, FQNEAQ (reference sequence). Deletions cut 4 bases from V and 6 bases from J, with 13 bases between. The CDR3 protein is CASSSPLPPEQYF. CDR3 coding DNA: TGTGCCAGCAGCTCCCCGCTACCCCCCGAGCAGTACTTC. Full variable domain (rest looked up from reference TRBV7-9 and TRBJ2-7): DTGVSQNPRHKITKRGQNVTFRCDPISEHNRLYWYRQTLGQGPEFLTYFQNEAQLEKSRLLSDRFSAERPKGSFSTLEIQRTEQGDSAMYLCASSSPLPPEQYFGPGTRLTVT.

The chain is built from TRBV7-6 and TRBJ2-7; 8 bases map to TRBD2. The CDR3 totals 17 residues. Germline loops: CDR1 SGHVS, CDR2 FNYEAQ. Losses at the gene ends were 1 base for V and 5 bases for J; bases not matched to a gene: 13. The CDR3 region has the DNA TGTGCCAGCAGCTTAGACCCCCCCGCGGGAGGACAAGACGAGCAGTACTTC. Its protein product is CASSLDPPAGGQDEQYF. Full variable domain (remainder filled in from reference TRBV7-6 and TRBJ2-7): GAGVSQSPRYKVTKRGQDVALRCDPISGHVSLYWYRQALGQGPEFLTYFNYEAQQDKSGLPNDRFSAERPEGSISTLTIQRTEQRDSAMYRCASSLDPPAGGQDEQYFGPGTRLTVT.

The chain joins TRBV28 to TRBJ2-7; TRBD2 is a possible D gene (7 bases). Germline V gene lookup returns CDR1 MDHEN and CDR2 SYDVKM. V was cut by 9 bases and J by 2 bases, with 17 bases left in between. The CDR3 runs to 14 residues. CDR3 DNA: TGTGCCAGTCTTGGGGGGGCCCCTCCCTACGAGCAGTACTTC. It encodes CASLGGAPPYEQYF.

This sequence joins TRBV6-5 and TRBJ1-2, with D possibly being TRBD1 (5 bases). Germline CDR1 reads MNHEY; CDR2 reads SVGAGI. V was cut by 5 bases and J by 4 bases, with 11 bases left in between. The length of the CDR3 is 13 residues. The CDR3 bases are TGTGCCAGCAGTAGCAGGGTCGGCTATGGCTACACCTTC. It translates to CASSSRVGYGYTF.

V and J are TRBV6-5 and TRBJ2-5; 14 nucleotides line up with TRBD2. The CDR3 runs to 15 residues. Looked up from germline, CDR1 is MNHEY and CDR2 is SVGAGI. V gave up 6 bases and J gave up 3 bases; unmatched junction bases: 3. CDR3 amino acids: CASSPGLAGEETQYF. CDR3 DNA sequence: TGTGCCAGCAGCCCGGGACTAGCGGGGGAAGAGACCCAGTACTTC.